Listed below are T cell receptor beta chains from one sample, sequenced in a study of metastatic and nonmetastatic thyroid tumors. TCRdb reassembled clones from the PCR reads with MiXCR. The data show 5,300 or so clones, around 32% seen once. The sequencing sample was made of adjacent normal tissue. Receptors were obtained from a female donor with papillary thyroid cancer or a benign thyroid nodule (not recorded which). Some clones in this sample may be carry-over from other donors' samples. CDR3s include the opening cysteine and the closing phenylalanine or tryptophan. A D gene is named only where the DNA matches it firmly. Only part of the rows carry a size: once, few, many, or a class if the clone is expanded.

j_call: TRBJ2-7; d_call: NA; clone_size: NA; cdr3_length: 15; v_call: TRBV5-6; cdr3_aa: CASSPVGTLVGEQYF; cdr3_nt: TGTGCCAGCAGCCCAGTCGGGACGTTAGTGGGAGAGCAGTACTTC
j_call: TRBJ1-1; d_call: NA; clone_size: NA; cdr3_length: 14; v_call: TRBV6-2/TRBV6-3; cdr3_aa: CASSTDSRDTEAFF; cdr3_nt: TGTGCCAGCAGTACCGACAGTCGGGACACTGAAGCTTTCTTT
j_call: TRBJ1-1; d_call: NA; clone_size: NA; cdr3_length: 14; v_call: TRBV5-1; cdr3_aa: CSSSTNRFNTEAFF; cdr3_nt: TGCTCCAGCAGCACCAACAGGTTTAACACTGAAGCTTTCTTT
j_call: TRBJ1-2; d_call: TRBD1; clone_size: medium-sized; cdr3_length: 13; v_call: TRBV29-1; cdr3_aa: CSVETEPGGGYTF; cdr3_nt: TGCAGCGTTGAAACCGAGCCAGGGGGAGGCTACACCTTC
j_call: TRBJ1-1; d_call: NA; clone_size: few; cdr3_length: 14; v_call: TRBV12-3/TRBV12-4; cdr3_aa: CASSLVGTNTEAFF; cdr3_nt: TGTGCCAGCAGTTTGGTGGGCACGAACACTGAAGCTTTCTTT
j_call: TRBJ1-2; d_call: NA; clone_size: NA; cdr3_length: 16; v_call: TRBV10-3; cdr3_aa: CAISPPFAATNYGYTF; cdr3_nt: TGTGCCATCAGTCCACCCTTCGCAGCCACCAACTATGGCTACACCTTC
j_call: TRBJ2-6; d_call: NA; clone_size: many; cdr3_length: 15; v_call: TRBV4-1; cdr3_aa: CASSQDPSGANVLTF; cdr3_nt: TGCGCCAGCAGCCAAGACCCGTCTGGGGCCAACGTCCTGACTTTC
j_call: TRBJ2-7; d_call: NA; clone_size: few; cdr3_length: 13; v_call: TRBV6-1; cdr3_aa: CASSEGGLGEQYF; cdr3_nt: TGTGCCAGCAGTGAAGGGGGCCTCGGCGAGCAGTACTTC
j_call: TRBJ1-1; d_call: TRBD1; clone_size: NA; cdr3_length: 14; v_call: TRBV7-9; cdr3_aa: CASSSGQGNTEAFF; cdr3_nt: TGTGCCAGCAGCAGCGGACAGGGAAACACTGAAGCTTTCTTT
j_call: TRBJ2-7; d_call: NA; clone_size: once; cdr3_length: 13; v_call: TRBV11-3; cdr3_aa: CASSLSSGYEQYF; cdr3_nt: TGTGCCAGCAGCTTATCCTCCGGGTACGAGCAGTACTTC
j_call: TRBJ1-2; d_call: TRBD1; clone_size: NA; cdr3_length: 15; v_call: TRBV15; cdr3_aa: CATSIGQGARYGYTF; cdr3_nt: TGTGCCACCAGCATAGGACAGGGGGCGCGATATGGCTACACCTTC
j_call: TRBJ2-2; d_call: TRBD1; clone_size: NA; cdr3_length: 14; v_call: TRBV20-1; cdr3_aa: CSARDRVNTGELFF; cdr3_nt: TGCAGTGCTAGGGACAGGGTTAACACCGGGGAGCTGTTTTTT
j_call: TRBJ2-3; d_call: TRBD2; clone_size: many; cdr3_length: 17; v_call: TRBV20-1; cdr3_aa: CSARTSGLAGEVDTQYF; cdr3_nt: TGCAGTGCTAGAACCTCTGGACTAGCGGGGGAGGTAGATACGCAGTATTTT
j_call: TRBJ2-7; d_call: TRBD1; clone_size: NA; cdr3_length: 13; v_call: TRBV30; cdr3_aa: CAWSTGTGDEQYF; cdr3_nt: TGTGCCTGGAGTACCGGGACAGGGGACGAGCAGTACTTC
j_call: TRBJ2-1; d_call: NA; clone_size: NA; cdr3_length: 16; v_call: TRBV12-5; cdr3_aa: CASGLDRPAVNNEQFF; cdr3_nt: TGTGCTAGTGGTTTGGACCGACCAGCGGTAAACAATGAGCAGTTCTTC
j_call: TRBJ2-7; d_call: NA; clone_size: few; cdr3_length: 11; v_call: TRBV7-4; cdr3_aa: CASSRTNEQYF; cdr3_nt: TGTGCCAGCAGTCGGACTAACGAGCAGTACTTC
j_call: TRBJ2-7; d_call: NA; clone_size: NA; cdr3_length: 14; v_call: TRBV4-1; cdr3_aa: CASSRVPSSNEQYF; cdr3_nt: TGCGCCAGCAGCCGCGTTCCGTCAAGCAACGAGCAGTACTTC
j_call: TRBJ1-2; d_call: NA; clone_size: few; cdr3_length: 15; v_call: TRBV12-3/TRBV12-4; cdr3_aa: CASSLRLDSVYGYTF; cdr3_nt: TGTGCCAGCAGTTTACGGCTCGACAGCGTCTATGGCTACACCTTC
j_call: TRBJ1-3; d_call: NA; clone_size: few; cdr3_length: 16; v_call: TRBV24-1; cdr3_aa: CATSDNRDASGNTIYF; cdr3_nt: TGTGCCACCAGTGACAACCGGGACGCCTCTGGAAACACCATATATTTT
j_call: TRBJ1-2; d_call: NA; clone_size: NA; cdr3_length: 16; v_call: TRBV18; cdr3_aa: CASSPFPVTDRYGYTF; cdr3_nt: TGTGCCAGCTCACCCTTCCCAGTCACAGACCGCTATGGCTACACCTTC
j_call: TRBJ2-7; d_call: NA; clone_size: few; cdr3_length: 14; v_call: TRBV6-1; cdr3_aa: CASGLMNRLYDQYF; cdr3_nt: TGTGCCAGCGGCCTCATGAACCGGTTATACGATCAGTACTTC
j_call: TRBJ2-7; d_call: TRBD2; clone_size: medium-sized; cdr3_length: 14; v_call: TRBV20-1; cdr3_aa: CSASRLAGGYEQYF; cdr3_nt: TGCAGTGCTAGTCGACTAGCGGGGGGCTACGAGCAGTACTTC
j_call: TRBJ1-1; d_call: NA; clone_size: NA; cdr3_length: 12; v_call: TRBV29-1; cdr3_aa: CSVTGMNTEAFF; cdr3_nt: TGCAGCGTTACAGGTATGAACACTGAAGCTTTCTTT
j_call: TRBJ1-2; d_call: TRBD1; clone_size: NA; cdr3_length: 14; v_call: TRBV7-2; cdr3_aa: CASSLLGQGRGYTF; cdr3_nt: TGTGCCAGCAGCTTACTGGGACAGGGTCGAGGCTACACCTTC
j_call: TRBJ2-1; d_call: NA; clone_size: few; cdr3_length: 16; v_call: TRBV29-1; cdr3_aa: CSVAGGGLGSLNEKFF; cdr3_nt: TGCAGCGTTGCAGGGGGGGGATTGGGGAGCCTCAATGAGAAGTTCTTC
j_call: TRBJ2-3; d_call: NA; clone_size: NA; cdr3_length: 11; v_call: TRBV7-8; cdr3_aa: CASSSSDTQYF; cdr3_nt: TGTGCCAGCAGCTCCTCCGATACGCAGTATTTT
j_call: TRBJ2-1; d_call: NA; clone_size: medium-sized; cdr3_length: 18; v_call: TRBV3-2; cdr3_aa: CASSHGLPDRGHYNEQFF; cdr3_nt: TGTGCCAGCAGCCATGGATTGCCAGACAGGGGGCATTACAATGAGCAGTTCTTC
j_call: TRBJ2-5; d_call: NA; clone_size: NA; cdr3_length: 15; v_call: TRBV11-3; cdr3_aa: CASSGRGPSGETQYF; cdr3_nt: TGTGCCAGCAGCGGCCGGGGGCCGTCGGGTGAGACCCAGTACTTC
j_call: TRBJ2-5; d_call: TRBD1; clone_size: medium-sized; cdr3_length: 12; v_call: TRBV20-1; cdr3_aa: CSARTGGETQYF; cdr3_nt: TGCAGTGCAAGGACAGGGGGAGAGACCCAGTACTTC
j_call: TRBJ2-5; d_call: NA; clone_size: few; cdr3_length: 13; v_call: TRBV20-1; cdr3_aa: CSASRLAEETQYF; cdr3_nt: TGCAGTGCTAGTCGTCTAGCAGAGGAGACCCAGTACTTC
j_call: TRBJ2-7; d_call: TRBD2; clone_size: once; cdr3_length: 13; v_call: TRBV20-1; cdr3_aa: CSASRTSHYEQYF; cdr3_nt: TGCAGTGCTAGTCGGACTAGTCACTACGAGCAGTACTTC
j_call: TRBJ1-1; d_call: NA; clone_size: NA; cdr3_length: 13; v_call: TRBV11-2; cdr3_aa: CASSLGGVTEAFF; cdr3_nt: TGTGCCAGCAGCTTAGGAGGGGTTACTGAAGCTTTCTTT
j_call: TRBJ2-5; d_call: TRBD2; clone_size: NA; cdr3_length: 15; v_call: TRBV27; cdr3_aa: CASSLGLAGQETQYF; cdr3_nt: TGTGCCAGCAGTCTCGGACTAGCGGGACAAGAGACCCAGTACTTC
j_call: TRBJ1-2; d_call: TRBD1; clone_size: large; cdr3_length: 14; v_call: TRBV6-1; cdr3_aa: CASSPQGAGYGYTF; cdr3_nt: TGTGCCAGCAGTCCTCAGGGGGCGGGCTATGGCTACACCTTC
j_call: TRBJ2-5; d_call: NA; clone_size: NA; cdr3_length: 13; v_call: TRBV29-1; cdr3_aa: CSAAEVGPGTQYF; cdr3_nt: TGTAGCGCCGCCGAGGTGGGCCCGGGGACCCAGTACTTC
j_call: TRBJ1-1; d_call: NA; clone_size: NA; cdr3_length: 12; v_call: TRBV28; cdr3_aa: CATLGNLAEAFF; cdr3_nt: TGTGCCACCCTGGGGAATCTAGCTGAAGCTTTCTTT